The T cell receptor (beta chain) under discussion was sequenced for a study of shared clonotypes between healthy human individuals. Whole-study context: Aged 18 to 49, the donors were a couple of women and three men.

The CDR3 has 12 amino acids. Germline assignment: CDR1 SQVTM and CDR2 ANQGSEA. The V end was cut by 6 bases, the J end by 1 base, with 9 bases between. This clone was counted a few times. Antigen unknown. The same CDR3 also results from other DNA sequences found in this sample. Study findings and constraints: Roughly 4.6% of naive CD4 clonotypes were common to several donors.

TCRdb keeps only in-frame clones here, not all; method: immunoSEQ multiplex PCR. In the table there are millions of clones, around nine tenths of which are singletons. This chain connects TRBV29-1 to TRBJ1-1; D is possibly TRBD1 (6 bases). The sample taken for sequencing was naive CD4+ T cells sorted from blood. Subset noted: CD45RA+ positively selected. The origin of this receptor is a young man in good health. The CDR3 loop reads CSVARGNTEAFF. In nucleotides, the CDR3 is TGCAGCGTGGCCAGGGGGAACACTGAAGCTTTCTTT.